Shown below are 5 T cell receptor beta chains from a single sample sequenced in a study of post-analysis software for immune sequencing data. Their cognate antigens are unknown. Study results and caveats: The five TRBV segments detected at higher frequency in patients than in controls included TRBV5-6, TRBV5-1 and TRBV20-1.

TCR beta libraries were prepared from cDNA with unique molecular identifiers. A single record per CDR3 protein comes from TCRdb applying MiXCR to the PCR reads. Of 400,000 to 500,000 distinct CDR3 sequences in the sample, approximately 39% are singletons; the top ten hold approximately 7.6%. Sequencing was done on a sample of blood. The origin of the receptors is a girl aged 2 to 9 with multiple sclerosis.

The J gene is TRBJ2-1, the V gene TRBV5-1; TRBD1 or TRBD2 may be the D gene (5 bases each). Trimming cost V 4 bases and J 5 bases, with 19 bases left between them. This CDR3 spans 16 amino acids. The V gene's germline CDR1 is SGHRS and CDR2 YFSETQ. This chain's CDR3 is CASSLGTSILNNEQFF. DNA of the CDR3: TGCGCCAGCAGCCTAGGGACCTCCATCCTCAACAATGAGCAGTTCTTC.

The rearrangement joins TRBV28 to TRBJ2-7, with TRBD2 identical over 10 bases. Germline V gives CDR1 MDHEN, CDR2 SYDVKM. The CDR3 sequence is 15 residues long. The ends lost 3 bases at V and 5 bases at J; junction bases unmatched: 7. CDR3 sequence (DNA): TGTGCCAGCAGTTTTAAACTAGCGGGAAGACACGAGCAGTACTTC. It encodes CASSFKLAGRHEQYF.

The CDR3 sequence: CASSEAEVRNQPQHF. In nucleotides, the CDR3 is TGTGCCAGCAGTGAAGCGGAGGTCAGGAATCAGCCCCAGCATTTT. The chain joins TRBV6-1 to TRBJ1-5; D gene ambiguous. Between the trimmed V and J ends, which lost 0 bases and 4 bases, there was a span of 10 bases. CDR1 MNHNS and CDR2 SASEGT come from the germline V gene. The CDR3 runs 15 residues.

This clonotype was seen a few times. V gene TRBV28 combines with J gene TRBJ2-5; no reliable D call. Germline CDR1 reads MDHEN; CDR2 reads SYDVKM. Trimming stripped 2 bases from V and 5 bases from J, with 21 bases between. The CDR3 is made up of 17 amino acids. In DNA form, the CDR3 reads TGTGCCAGCAGTTTAGAGGAAATTACATCCGACCGGGAGACCCAGTACTTC. It codes for CASSLEEITSDRETQYF.

This clonotype was found a few times. The genes are TRBV12-3 or TRBV12-4 and TRBJ1-5, with 7 bases aligning to TRBD1. V lost 3 bases to trimming and J lost 8 bases; unmatched junction nucleotides: 10. The CDR3 spans 15 residues. The CDR3 sequence is CASSLYKQGKEPQHF. In DNA form, the CDR3 reads TGTGCCAGCAGTTTGTATAAACAGGGGAAAGAGCCCCAGCATTTT.